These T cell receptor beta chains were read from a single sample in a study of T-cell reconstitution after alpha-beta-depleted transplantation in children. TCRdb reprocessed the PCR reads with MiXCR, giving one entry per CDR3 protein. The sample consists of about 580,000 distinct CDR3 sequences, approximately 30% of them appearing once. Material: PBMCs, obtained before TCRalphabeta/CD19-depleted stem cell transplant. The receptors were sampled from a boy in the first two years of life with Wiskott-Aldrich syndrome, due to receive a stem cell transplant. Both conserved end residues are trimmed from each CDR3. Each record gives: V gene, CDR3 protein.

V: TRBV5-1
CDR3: ASIGTGTDDGYT

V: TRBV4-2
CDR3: ASSQTGLAYEQY

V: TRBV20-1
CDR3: SARGPANNEQF

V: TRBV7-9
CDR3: ASSLVFPGRSYNEQF

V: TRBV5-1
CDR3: ASSGRPGTYYEQY

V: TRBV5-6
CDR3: ASSLFWQGQGDGYT

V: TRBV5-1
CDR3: ASSLVFSGPPYEQY

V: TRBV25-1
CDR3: ASSEARGWNTEAF

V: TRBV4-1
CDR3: ASSPPSAGTYEQY

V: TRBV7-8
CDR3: ASSIRQGLATNEKLF

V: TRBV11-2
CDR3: ASSLLTVKQF

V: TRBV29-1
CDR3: SKIARGPLGTDTQY

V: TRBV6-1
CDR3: ASDDRASSYEQY

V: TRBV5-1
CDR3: ASSLATAPNTEAF

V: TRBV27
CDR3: ASRFIAGGPDTQY

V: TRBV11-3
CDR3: ASSPRTGHNEQF

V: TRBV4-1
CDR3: ASSRVIGTHNTGELF

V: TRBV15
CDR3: ATSRGAGGPVEQF

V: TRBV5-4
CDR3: ASRPGLGEETQY

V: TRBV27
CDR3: ASSFSSGRGGYNEQF

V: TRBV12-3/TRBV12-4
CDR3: ASTQRENTEAF

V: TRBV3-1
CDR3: ASSQVSEQY

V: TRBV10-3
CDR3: AISDRLASRYEQY

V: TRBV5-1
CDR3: ASSLEDRGTEAF

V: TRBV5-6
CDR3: ASSGGVASSSGANVLT

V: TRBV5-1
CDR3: ASSFLGLSTGELF

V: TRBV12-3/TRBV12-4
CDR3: ASSWGGVQSNQPQH

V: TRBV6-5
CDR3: ASSYSALSWGIYNEQF